This T cell receptor (beta chain) appears in the sequencing data of a study of T cell repertoires in cytomegalovirus infection (dated by TCRdb to about 2019). For context, the study as a whole: The peptide stimulations were aimed at well-studied HLA-B-restricted epitopes as well as recently identified HLA-C-restricted CMV epitopes, whose presentation resists viral immunomodulation. Donor HLA type was relevant to the analysis, as public TCR beta signatures indicated carriage of CMV infection together with the matching HLA type. Results the study describes overall, beyond this receptor: The ex vivo response was dominated by HLA-C-restricted CMV-specific TCR beta clonotypes, and the single most frequent clonotype in two of eight donors was supplied by these HLA-C-restricted clonotypes. Carriers of CMV infection plus the relevant HLA type were discriminated by the cumulative frequency of public TCR beta family members in the study cohort and in an independent approximately 340-donor cohort.

This clonotype has more than one count but fewer than ten. The antigen it recognizes is unknown. No quality values exist for individual bases; no much larger clone is one base distant. The sequencing machine was an Illumina HiSeq 1500. TCRdb handled the public reads itself, with Q25 trimming in fastp and clone calling in MiXCR, and kept productive beta chains. Entries are consolidated by CDR3 protein sequence, retaining the most common genes and DNA. This sample gives approximately 110,000 distinct CDR3 sequences in total; around 30% of them show up just once. About 53% of the sample lies in the top ten. Trimming removed 0 bases from V and 0 bases from J, leaving 11 bases between the germline ends. The CDR3 covers 16 residues, taking in both the cysteine and the phenylalanine. Only the CDR3 DNA is retained, 48 bases long and in frame from the first base. Per the germline V gene, MGHRA is the CDR1 and YSYEKL is the CDR2.

The treatment or condition label corresponds to: in vitro stimulation with specific CMV peptide epitopes to enrich CMV-specific T cells. This sequence was found in a human donor in good health (CMV status not recorded). Some clones in this sample may be carry-over from other donors' samples. The sample here was CD8+ T cells from cultured PBMCs, taken from culture after CMV antigen stimulation. The V and J segments used are TRBV4-1 and TRBJ1-1, with no confident D gene call. CDR3 region: CASSQDPSGMNTEAFF. The nucleotides read TGCGCCAGCAGCCAAGATCCCTCGGGCATGAACACTGAAGCTTTCTTT.